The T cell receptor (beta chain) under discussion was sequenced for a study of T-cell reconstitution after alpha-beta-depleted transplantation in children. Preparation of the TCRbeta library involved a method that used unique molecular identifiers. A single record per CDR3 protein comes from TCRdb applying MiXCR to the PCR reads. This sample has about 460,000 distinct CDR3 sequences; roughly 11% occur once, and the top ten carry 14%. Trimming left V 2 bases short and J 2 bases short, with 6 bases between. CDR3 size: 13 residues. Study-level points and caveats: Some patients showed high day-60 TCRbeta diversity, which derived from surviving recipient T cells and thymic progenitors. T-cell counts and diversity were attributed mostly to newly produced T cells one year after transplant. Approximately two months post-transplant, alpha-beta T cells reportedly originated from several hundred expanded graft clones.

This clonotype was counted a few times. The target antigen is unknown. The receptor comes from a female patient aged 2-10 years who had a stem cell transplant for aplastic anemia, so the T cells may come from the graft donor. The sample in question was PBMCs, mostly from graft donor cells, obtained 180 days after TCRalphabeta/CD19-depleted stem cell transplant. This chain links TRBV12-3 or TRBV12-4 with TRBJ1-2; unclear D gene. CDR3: CASSLQPNYGYTF. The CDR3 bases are TGTGCCAGCAGTTTACAGCCCAACTATGGCTACACCTTC.